This section outlines one TCR beta chain sequence together with its context. There is no known antigen for this receptor. Base-call qualities are not available, and no considerably larger clone is one nucleotide away. This sample is part of a study of blood T cell repertoires in COVID-19 (dated by TCRdb to 2020 to 2022). Regarding the research as a whole: Collaborator samples came from the United States, Italy and Spain and covered acute and convalescent phases of COVID-19. The prospective study material was composed of cDNA or gDNA derived from T cells, B-cell-depleted T cells, or PBMCs. The dataset comprised deeply sampled blood TCRbeta repertoires from subjects exposed to, actively infected with, or recovered from COVID-19. The repertoires were made available in a free public database intended to serve as a resource for research on the immune response to SARS-CoV-2. Samples were obtained from the ongoing ImmuneRACE study (first 160 participants) and from 1,200 or so subjects provided by 6 global collaborators. The sample metadata nearly always contained a de-identified subject ID, COVID-19 status, age in years and sex. HLA class I and class II types, where available, came from metadata supplied by the sample provider rather than from assay-based typing.

The CDR3 starts with the cysteine, ends with the phenylalanine, and has 14 residues. The only DNA kept is the CDR3, 42 bases in frame from the first base. Via the germline V gene, CDR1 is SGHRS and CDR2 YFSETQ. The V end loses 2 bases and the J end loses 1 base, and a stretch of 9 bases separates them. Whole blood was collected in K2EDTA tubes by collaborating institutions according to the institutions' own protocols. Collaborator samples were shipped for TCRbeta analysis as frozen whole blood, isolated PBMCs, or DNA extracted from either sample type. Broader findings and caveats from the paper: The amount of clinical and demographic metadata varied by source and participant and was provided uncurated.

The immunoSEQ Assay, a bias-controlled multiplex PCR, was used to amplify TCRbeta CDR3 regions from genomic DNA. The published analysis was carried out like this. Nucleated cell counts per sample were estimated from amplification of reference gene primers within the assay. Sequence reads were collapsed and filtered to measure the absolute abundance of every unique TCRbeta CDR3 rearrangement. For each sample, productive Simpson clonality was calculated by taking the square root of Simpson's diversity index across productive rearrangements. Held by TCRdb, this immuneACCESS table contains in-frame sequences only and omits some clones. Under half of the omission traces to an unresolved V gene where checked; the cause of the rest is unknown. V and J calls and clone size are given by that table; D and trimming were obtained from the DNA. Counted in this sample were about 170,000 clones; over 85% of them appeared once. The top ten clonotypes cover roughly 4.5% of the sample.

Input material: peripheral blood. The TCR sequence derives from a woman aged 45-65 years with acute or convalescent COVID-19. The rearranged chain carries TRBV5-1 and TRBJ1-1; a tentative D match to TRBD1 spans 6 bases. CDR3 loop: CASSLQGTNTEAFF. The sequence in DNA is TGCGCCAGCAGCTTACAGGGTACGAACACTGAAGCTTTCTTT.